A selection of T cell receptor beta chains follows, all from one sample in a study of read filtering for tumor transcriptome and immune sequencing. Using its own MiXCR run on the reads, TCRdb lists one record per CDR3 protein. This table has around 38,000 distinct CDR3 sequences, roughly an eighth appearing once. Sequenced sample: a population of CD138-negative cells sorted from bone marrow. The origin of the receptors is a donor at least 40 years old with multiple myeloma. Both conserved end residues are part of each CDR3. D genes are given only for firm matches. Not all rows give a size; the values are once, few, many and, for expanded clones, a class.

CDR3 DNA: TGTGCCAGCAGTTTGGGAGGACAGCGTCCCTACGAGCAGTACTTC
CDR3 protein: CASSLGGQRPYEQYF
J gene: TRBJ2-7
V gene: TRBV27
D gene: NA
clone size: many

CDR3 DNA: TGTGCCAGCAGTCCTTTATCTCGGCCCCAGCATTTT
CDR3 protein: CASSPLSRPQHF
J gene: TRBJ1-5
V gene: TRBV28
D gene: NA
clone size: many

CDR3 DNA: TGCAGCGATACGACAGGGAGCCACGAGCAGTACTTC
CDR3 protein: CSDTTGSHEQYF
J gene: TRBJ2-7
V gene: TRBV29-1
D gene: TRBD1
clone size: NA

CDR3 DNA: TGTGCCAGCAGGCGCTGGGACTCTAAGGGGTGGACTGAAGCTTTCTTT
CDR3 protein: CASRRWDSKGWTEAFF
J gene: TRBJ1-1
V gene: TRBV6-2/TRBV6-3
D gene: NA
clone size: many

CDR3 DNA: TGTGCCAGCAGTTTAAGGGGACGGGGCGCCAGCTCCTACAATGAGCAGTTCTTC
CDR3 protein: CASSLRGRGASSYNEQFF
J gene: TRBJ2-1
V gene: TRBV12-3/TRBV12-4
D gene: NA
clone size: many

CDR3 DNA: TGTGCCAGCAGTTACCGAGGACTAGCGGGAAGCGAGCAGTACTTC
CDR3 protein: CASSYRGLAGSEQYF
J gene: TRBJ2-7
V gene: TRBV6-2/TRBV6-3
D gene: TRBD2
clone size: many

CDR3 DNA: TGTGCCAGCAGCTTAGCTGGGAGCTCCTACAATGAGCAGTCCTTC
CDR3 protein: CASSLAGSSYNEQSF
J gene: TRBJ2-1
V gene: TRBV7-2
D gene: NA
clone size: NA

CDR3 DNA: TGTGCCAGCAGGGGGACAGCACAAAAGGGAGAAGCTTTCTTT
CDR3 protein: CASRGTAQKGEAFF
J gene: TRBJ1-1
V gene: TRBV2
D gene: TRBD1
clone size: many

CDR3 DNA: TGTGCCAGCAGCTTATACGGGAGTGGATACAATGAGCAGTTCTTC
CDR3 protein: CASSLYGSGYNEQFF
J gene: TRBJ2-1
V gene: TRBV7-2
D gene: NA
clone size: many

CDR3 DNA: TGTGCCAGCCGTACGACTAGCGGGAGAGGTGAGCAGTTCTTC
CDR3 protein: CASRTTSGRGEQFF
J gene: TRBJ2-1
V gene: TRBV28
D gene: TRBD2
clone size: many

CDR3 DNA: TGCGCCAGCAGTCAGGAAAGGGGGCAATCGACTGGCACAGATACGCAGTATTTT
CDR3 protein: CASSQERGQSTGTDTQYF
J gene: TRBJ2-3
V gene: TRBV23-1
D gene: TRBD1
clone size: many

CDR3 DNA: TGCGCCAGCAGCGATCGGGGCAGGGAGACTGAAGCTTTCTTT
CDR3 protein: CASSDRGRETEAFF
J gene: TRBJ1-1
V gene: TRBV4-1
D gene: NA
clone size: many

CDR3 DNA: TGCAGTGCACTCAACCCCGACACAGATACGCAGTATTTT
CDR3 protein: CSALNPDTDTQYF
J gene: TRBJ2-3
V gene: TRBV20-1
D gene: NA
clone size: many

CDR3 DNA: TGTGCCAGCAGCTCCTCAGACAATCAGCCCCAGCATTTT
CDR3 protein: CASSSSDNQPQHF
J gene: TRBJ1-5
V gene: TRBV7-9
D gene: NA
clone size: many

CDR3 DNA: TGCGCCAGCAGCTCTGGTGGGGCTTCCACAGATACGCAGTATTTT
CDR3 protein: CASSSGGASTDTQYF
J gene: TRBJ2-3
V gene: TRBV5-1
D gene: NA
clone size: many

CDR3 DNA: TGTGCCAGCAGTGAGGGGGCAGGTTACGAGCAGTACTTC
CDR3 protein: CASSEGAGYEQYF
J gene: TRBJ2-7
V gene: TRBV28
D gene: TRBD1
clone size: many

CDR3 DNA: TGTGCCAGCAGTTACAGTCCCGACAGCTCCTACGAGCAGTACTTC
CDR3 protein: CASSYSPDSSYEQYF
J gene: TRBJ2-7
V gene: TRBV6-2/TRBV6-3
D gene: NA
clone size: NA

CDR3 DNA: TGTGCCAGCAGTTTAGGAGGTCTAGCGGGATTCAGGACCTACAATGAGCAGTTCTTC
CDR3 protein: CASSLGGLAGFRTYNEQFF
J gene: TRBJ2-1
V gene: TRBV28
D gene: TRBD2
clone size: many

CDR3 DNA: TGTGCCAGCAGTTACTCTTTCACCAACCCCGCGCAGTATTTT
CDR3 protein: CASSYSFTNPAQYF
J gene: TRBJ2-3
V gene: TRBV6-5
D gene: NA
clone size: many

CDR3 DNA: TGTGCCAGCAGCCCCCGTAGGGCAGTTCAAGAGACCCAGTACTTC
CDR3 protein: CASSPRRAVQETQYF
J gene: TRBJ2-5
V gene: TRBV7-2
D gene: NA
clone size: many

CDR3 DNA: TGTGCCAGCAGCCAAGGGGCGGCGAACCCCGGGGAGCTGTTTTTT
CDR3 protein: CASSQGAANPGELFF
J gene: TRBJ2-2
V gene: TRBV4-2
D gene: NA
clone size: NA

CDR3 DNA: TGCGCCAGCAGACAAGCGGGAGGGCGAAATGAGCAGTTCTTC
CDR3 protein: CASRQAGGRNEQFF
J gene: TRBJ2-1
V gene: TRBV4-1
D gene: TRBD2
clone size: many

CDR3 DNA: TGTGCCAGCAGCTTGGAGCCCCAGGGACTATTCCACAATGAGCAGTTCTTC
CDR3 protein: CASSLEPQGLFHNEQFF
J gene: TRBJ2-1
V gene: TRBV5-4
D gene: TRBD2
clone size: many

CDR3 DNA: TGCGCCAGCAGTCCCGACAGGCCGGGCACCGGGGAGCCGTTTTTT
CDR3 protein: CASSPDRPGTGEPFF
J gene: TRBJ2-2
V gene: TRBV5-1
D gene: NA
clone size: NA

CDR3 DNA: TGTGCCAGTAGCAACAGGGAATCGCCCCAGCATTTT
CDR3 protein: CASSNRESPQHF
J gene: TRBJ1-5
V gene: TRBV19
D gene: NA
clone size: many

CDR3 DNA: TGTGCCAGCAGACGCCTGTCCTACAATGAGCAGTTCTTC
CDR3 protein: CASRRLSYNEQFF
J gene: TRBJ2-1
V gene: TRBV6-5
D gene: NA
clone size: many

CDR3 DNA: TGTGCCAGCACCTCGGTGAACAATCAGCCCCAGCATTTT
CDR3 protein: CASTSVNNQPQHF
J gene: TRBJ1-5
V gene: TRBV28
D gene: NA
clone size: few

CDR3 DNA: TGTGCCGCGCAACAGGGTCGAGGGAACACTGAAGCTTTCTTT
CDR3 protein: CAAQQGRGNTEAFF
J gene: TRBJ1-1
V gene: TRBV10-3
D gene: NA
clone size: many

CDR3 DNA: TGTGCCAGCAGCCTGCCGAGGGATGAGCAGTTCTTC
CDR3 protein: CASSLPRDEQFF
J gene: TRBJ2-1
V gene: TRBV5-4
D gene: NA
clone size: many

CDR3 DNA: TGTGCCAGCAGTTTAGATCGGGGCCGGGCCGGGGAGCTGTTTTTT
CDR3 protein: CASSLDRGRAGELFF
J gene: TRBJ2-2
V gene: TRBV12-3/TRBV12-4
D gene: NA
clone size: many

CDR3 DNA: TGTGCCAGCAGTTTTACCCCTACGCCTTCAGGGCAGTACTTC
CDR3 protein: CASSFTPTPSGQYF
J gene: TRBJ2-7
V gene: TRBV28
D gene: NA
clone size: many

CDR3 DNA: TGTGCCAGCAGCCAAACTATAGCCAAAAGCATTCAGTACTTC
CDR3 protein: CASSQTIAKSIQYF
J gene: TRBJ2-4
V gene: TRBV13
D gene: NA
clone size: once

CDR3 DNA: TGCAGTGCTAGAGATGGGACTAGCGGGAGGCAAGAGACCCAGTACTTC
CDR3 protein: CSARDGTSGRQETQYF
J gene: TRBJ2-5
V gene: TRBV20-1
D gene: TRBD2
clone size: few

CDR3 DNA: TGTGCCAGCAGTTTTAGCAGGACTACAACTAATGAAAAACTGTTTTTT
CDR3 protein: CASSFSRTTTNEKLFF
J gene: TRBJ1-4
V gene: TRBV12-3/TRBV12-4
D gene: NA
clone size: many

CDR3 DNA: TGTGCCAGCAGCCGGACTAGCGGACCGTACAATGAGCAGTTCTTC
CDR3 protein: CASSRTSGPYNEQFF
J gene: TRBJ2-1
V gene: TRBV7-2
D gene: TRBD2
clone size: few

CDR3 DNA: TGCAGTGCTAGCCGGTCCCAGGGGGCAGGCGGCTACACCTTC
CDR3 protein: CSASRSQGAGGYTF
J gene: TRBJ1-2
V gene: TRBV20-1
D gene: TRBD1
clone size: many

CDR3 DNA: TGTGCCAGCAAAGGAGGGAGAGCCACCGGGGAGCTGTTTTTT
CDR3 protein: CASKGGRATGELFF
J gene: TRBJ2-2
V gene: TRBV6-2/TRBV6-3
D gene: NA
clone size: many

CDR3 DNA: TGCAGCGTTGATCTTGGGACAGGTCCCTACGAGCAGTACTTC
CDR3 protein: CSVDLGTGPYEQYF
J gene: TRBJ2-7
V gene: TRBV29-1
D gene: TRBD1
clone size: NA

CDR3 DNA: TGTGCCAGCAGCGTAGTAGGTGGCGGTTACAATGAGCAGTTCTTC
CDR3 protein: CASSVVGGGYNEQFF
J gene: TRBJ2-1
V gene: TRBV9
D gene: NA
clone size: many

CDR3 DNA: TGTGCCAGCAAAGCAAATGAGCAGTTCTTC
CDR3 protein: CASKANEQFF
J gene: TRBJ2-1
V gene: TRBV2
D gene: NA
clone size: many